The 21 T cell receptor beta chains presented below share a single source sample, sequenced in a study of blood T cell repertoires in COVID-19. Produced via immunoSEQ multiplex PCR; TCRdb's table is partial and in-frame only. The sample records 140,000 to 150,000 clones, around 87% being singletons. The sample consisted of peripheral blood. The receptors were sampled from a woman aged 45-65 years with active or convalescent COVID-19.

The rearrangement links TRBV4-3 to TRBJ1-3; D remains unclear. V lost 0 bases and J lost 5, with 8 bases in between. Germline V gene lookup returns CDR1 LGHNA and CDR2 YSLEER. The CDR3 is 14 amino acids. CDR3 sequence reads: CASSQEDIRNTIYF. CDR3 sequence (DNA): TGCGCCAGCAGCCAAGAAGACATCCGAAACACCATATATTTT.

This chain connects TRBV6-5 to TRBJ2-7, with 9 positions matching TRBD1. CDR3 length: 15 residues. Germline V gives CDR1 MNHEY, CDR2 SVGAGI. The V gene end was trimmed by 6 bases and the J gene end by 4 bases; junction bases not matched to a gene: 10. The CDR3 nucleotides read TGTGCCAGCAGGCTAACCGGGACAGGGCAATACGAGCAGTACTTC. Its protein product is CASRLTGTGQYEQYF.

As for this clone: At one of its ends the junction is not consistent with the germline gene, which may arise from a read error. The chain uses TRBV28 and TRBJ1-4; D is perhaps TRBD1 (6 bases). Per germline, CDR1 MDHEN and CDR2 SYDVKM. The CDR3 consists of 15 residues. CDR3 sequence (DNA): TGTGCCCGCAGCGCCGGGGGGGCGGGGAATGAAAAACTGTTTTTT. Residues: CARSAGGAGNEKLFF. The full variable domain, in which reference TRBV28 and TRBJ1-4 provide the parts outside the CDR3, is DVKVTQSSRYLVKRTGEKVFLECVQDMDHENMFWYRQDPGLGLRLIYFSYDVKMKEKGDIPEGYSVSREKKERFSLILESASTNQTSMYLCARSAGGAGNEKLFFGSGTQLSVL.

The chain employs TRBV14 and TRBJ1-2; unclear D gene. Germline CDR1 SGHDN, CDR2 FVKESK. Trimming took off 0 bases at V and 1 base at J, with 12 bases between the two ends. The CDR3 spans 16 residues. The CDR3: CASSQDWANVNYGYTF. The DNA for the CDR3 is TGTGCCAGCAGCCAAGATTGGGCAAATGTTAACTATGGCTACACCTTC. Variable domain in full (rest from reference TRBV14 and TRBJ1-2): EAGVTQFPSHSVIEKGQTVTLRCDPISGHDNLYWYRRVMGKEIKFLLHFVKESKQDESGMPNNRFLAERTGGTYSTLKVQPAELEDSGVYFCASSQDWANVNYGYTFGSGTRLTVV.

The chain carries TRBV6-5 and TRBJ2-1, with TRBD1 matching 8 bases. Germline CDR1 reads MNHEY; CDR2 reads SVGAGI. The CDR3 extends over 15 amino acids. Trimming removed 5 bases from V and 8 bases from J; junction bases left unmatched: 11. CDR3 sequence (DNA): TGTGCCAGCAGTCTTGGGACAGGTGGTAGGGATGAGCAGTTCTTC. Translation gives CASSLGTGGRDEQFF.

The chain is built from TRBV27 and TRBJ2-3; 8 nucleotides match TRBD2. This CDR3 has 15 residues. The V segment lost 1 base and the J segment 2 bases; nucleotides outside the gene matches: 2. Germline V lookup: CDR1 MNHEY, CDR2 SMNVEV (reference sequence). CDR3 nucleotide sequence: TGTGCCAGCAGTTTATGGCGGGGGGCCACAGATACGCAGTATTTT. Its translation is CASSLWRGATDTQYF.

The V and J genes are TRBV6-2 or TRBV6-3 and TRBJ1-1; 7 bases are shared with TRBD1. This CDR3 spans 16 amino acids. J lost 0 bases, V lost 5 bases, and 9 bases had no gene match. CDR1 and CDR2 (germline): MNHEY, SVGEGT. CDR3 in amino acids: CASSIHRGIMNTEAFF. DNA for the CDR3: TGTGCCAGCAGTATCCACAGGGGTATCATGAACACTGAAGCTTTCTTT.

The V and J genes are TRBV5-1 and TRBJ1-6; D gene unclear. Germline V gene sequence: CDR1 SGHRS, CDR2 YFSETQ. This CDR3 is 17 amino acids long. V was cut by 0 bases and J by 0 bases, with 10 bases left in between. The CDR3 region has the DNA TGCGCCAGCAGCTTGGTGTCCCTGAGCTCCTATAATTCACCCCTCCACTTT. Its translation is CASSLVSLSSYNSPLHF.

This chain joins TRBV2 and TRBJ2-7, with 8 bases aligning to TRBD2. The CDR3 spans 14 residues. The V and J ends lost 4 bases and 4 bases, in that order; junction bases with no gene match: 6. Germline V gene sequence: CDR1 SNHLY, CDR2 FYNNEI. CDR3 residues: CASSVTGGGYEQYF. The CDR3 DNA reads TGTGCCAGCAGTGTAACCGGGGGGGGGTACGAGCAGTACTTC.

V usage is TRBV7-2 and J usage is TRBJ2-7; 11 bases agree with TRBD2. CDR3 length: 16 residues. V was pared by 5 bases and J by 0 bases, with 6 bases of the junction left unmatched. The germline V gene has CDR1 SGHTA and CDR2 FQGNSA. CDR3 in DNA: TGTGCCAGCAGCCCGGGACTAGCGGACTTCTCCTACGAGCAGTACTTC. This sequence encodes CASSPGLADFSYEQYF.

The chain is built from TRBV2 and TRBJ1-1, with D hard to call. This CDR3 contains 13 residues. CDR1 and CDR2 (germline): SNHLY, FYNNEI. The germline V and J ends were trimmed by 7 bases and 3 bases, with 12 bases remaining between them. The CDR3 spells CASKLVLDTEAFF. CDR3 bases: TGTGCCAGCAAACTAGTCCTGGACACTGAAGCTTTCTTT.

The CDR3 sequence: CASSQVLGGTSYNEQFF. The CDR3 DNA is TGCGCCAGCAGCCAAGTGCTCGGGGGGACCTCCTACAATGAGCAGTTCTTC. The J gene is TRBJ2-1, the V gene TRBV4-3, with TRBD2 matching over 7 bases. V was clipped by 1 base and J by 0 bases; unmatched bases: 6. Germline assignment: CDR1 LGHNA and CDR2 YSLEER. This CDR3 contains 17 residues.

The rearrangement uses TRBV6-6 and TRBJ2-2; D remains ambiguous. Germline-derived CDR1 and CDR2 are MNHNY and SVGAGI (reference sequence). Trimming pared 4 bases from V and 1 base from J, leaving 4 bases between. The CDR3 is 13 amino acids. CDR3 loop: CASSSRNTGELFF. The CDR3 DNA is TGTGCCAGCAGTTCGCGGAACACCGGGGAGCTGTTTTTT.

The genes are TRBV27 and TRBJ2-1; TRBD1 agrees at 8 bases. The CDR3 extends over 17 amino acids. V gave up 6 bases and J gave up 6 bases; unmatched junction bases: 16. The V gene's germline CDR1 is MNHEY and CDR2 SMNVEV (reference sequence). CDR3 nucleotides: TGTGCCAGCAGCAATCTTGGGGCAGGGGGCAACATCAATGAGCAGTTCTTC. Protein: CASSNLGAGGNINEQFF.

This chain connects TRBV19 to TRBJ1-3; tentative D call: TRBD1 (6 bases). Germline V gives CDR1 LNHDA, CDR2 SQIVND (reference sequence). V dropped 3 bases and J dropped 0 bases, with 9 bases sitting between them. CDR3 length: 15 residues. The CDR3 DNA reads TGTGCCAGTAGTATTGGGGACACCTCTGGAAACACCATATATTTT. Translation: CASSIGDTSGNTIYF.

The chain recombines TRBV4-3 with TRBJ1-3, with 9 bases lining up with TRBD1. Germline V lookup: CDR1 LGHNA, CDR2 YSLEER. The V gene end was trimmed by 1 base and the J gene end by 5 bases; junction bases not matched to a gene: 3. The CDR3 sequence is 15 residues long. In DNA form, the CDR3 reads TGCGCCAGCAGCCAAGCCGGGACAGGGAGAAACACCATATATTTT. Its translation is CASSQAGTGRNTIYF.

V is TRBV10-1 and J is TRBJ1-1; 9 bases are shared with TRBD1. Per germline, CDR1 WNHNN and CDR2 SYGVQD (reference sequence). After removal of 6 bases from V and 4 bases from J, the junction contained 9 bases not matched to a gene. The CDR3 is 15 residues long. The CDR3: CASRGETGGSTEAFF. In DNA, the CDR3 is TGCGCCAGCAGAGGGGAGACAGGGGGTAGCACTGAAGCTTTCTTT.

The J gene is TRBJ2-2, the V gene TRBV3-1 (or the pseudogene TRBV3-2); TRBD2 matches at 11 bases. Germline CDR1 reads LGHDT; CDR2 reads YNNKEL (reference sequence). The CDR3 extends over 17 amino acids. V was pared by 4 bases and J by 2 bases, with 6 bases of the junction left unmatched. The CDR3 region is CASSRPTSGTNTGELFF. The CDR3, as DNA: TGTGCCAGCAGCCGCCCGACTAGCGGGACTAACACCGGGGAGCTGTTTTTT.

The chain is built from TRBV6-6 and TRBJ2-7; D may be TRBD2 (5 bases). The CDR3 runs to 16 residues. The germline V gene has CDR1 MNHNY and CDR2 SVGAGI (reference sequence). Deletions cut 2 bases from V and 6 bases from J, with 20 bases between. The CDR3 sequence: CASSYDQASSYAEQYF. The DNA of the CDR3 is TGTGCCAGCAGTTACGACCAGGCTAGCAGCTACGCCGAGCAGTACTTC.

The chain employs TRBV5-5 and TRBJ2-3; a possible D gene is TRBD2 (5 bases). The V gene's germline CDR1 is SGHKS and CDR2 YYEKEE (reference sequence). CDR3 length: 14 amino acids. V lost 7 bases to trimming and J lost 0 bases, with 12 bases between them. The CDR3 coding sequence is TGTGCCAGCTGTGAACAGCGGAGCACAGATACGCAGTATTTT. This translates into CASCEQRSTDTQYF.

The rearrangement uses TRBV7-9 and TRBJ2-1; TRBD2 agrees at 8 bases. The CDR3 has 15 amino acids. V was pared by 5 bases and J by 4 bases, with 7 bases of the junction left unmatched. From germline, CDR1 is SEHNR and CDR2 FQNEAQ (reference sequence). CDR3 coding DNA: TGTGCCAGCAGCCCTTCAACGGGGGGGTACAATGAGCAGTTCTTC. Amino acids: CASSPSTGGYNEQFF. Using reference TRBV7-9 and TRBJ2-1 for the parts outside the CDR3, the full variable domain is DTGVSQNPRHKITKRGQNVTFRCDPISEHNRLYWYRQTLGQGPEFLTYFQNEAQLEKSRLLSDRFSAERPKGSFSTLEIQRTEQGDSAMYLCASSPSTGGYNEQFFGPGTRLTVL.